Shown below are 24 T cell receptor beta chains from a single sample sequenced in a study of blood T cell repertoires in COVID-19. Produced via immunoSEQ multiplex PCR; TCRdb's table is partial and in-frame only. In the table there are some 290,000 clones, 81% of which are singletons. The sample consisted of peripheral blood. These receptors all come from a woman aged 55-70 years with active or convalescent COVID-19.

This rearrangement joins TRBV7-9 to TRBJ2-1; TRBD1 is a possible D gene (6 bases). In germline, CDR1 is SEHNR, CDR2 FQNEAQ (reference sequence). The CDR3 totals 14 residues. Trimming removed 0 bases from V and 7 bases from J, with 10 bases in between. CDR3 protein: CASSLAQTGNEQFF. In DNA form, the CDR3 reads TGTGCCAGCAGCTTAGCGCAAACAGGGAATGAGCAGTTCTTC.

This chain uses TRBV12-3 or TRBV12-4 with TRBJ2-7; D is possibly TRBD1 (5 bases). The V end was cut by 5 bases, the J end by 2 bases, with 7 bases between. This CDR3 has 12 residues. For the CDR3, the DNA is TGTGCCAGCAGTCAGGGAACCTACGAGCAGTACTTC. It encodes CASSQGTYEQYF.

This clone appeared once. DNA for the CDR3: TGTGCCAGCAGTTACTCTAGAGAGGCCGCCTATGGCTACACCTTC. Translation: CASSYSREAAYGYTF. The rearrangement uses TRBV6-6 and TRBJ1-2; no firm D call. CDR3 size: 15 residues. The germline V and J ends were trimmed by 0 bases and 4 bases, with 12 bases remaining between them. Germline V gives CDR1 MNHNY, CDR2 SVGAGI (reference sequence).

This clone was recorded once. The V gene is TRBV5-1, the J gene TRBJ2-5, with 12 positions matching TRBD1. CDR1 SGHRS and CDR2 YFSETQ come from the germline V gene. There are 17 residues in the CDR3. V shed 4 bases and J 5 bases; nucleotides not matched to a gene: 12. CDR3 sequence (DNA): TGCGCCAGCAGCCCGAGCTCCGGGACAGGGGGCTGGGAGACCCAGTACTTC. This translates into CASSPSSGTGGWETQYF.

The chain couples TRBV28 to TRBJ2-5; TRBD2 matches 7 bases. This CDR3 is 15 amino acids long. Germline CDR1 MDHEN, CDR2 SYDVKM. Trimming took 2 bases from V and 5 from J; bases not matched to a gene: 8. In nucleotides, the CDR3 is TGTGCCAGCAGTTTAGGGACTACCAAGCGGGAGACCCAGTACTTC. Its protein product is CASSLGTTKRETQYF.

V is TRBV14 and J is TRBJ2-2; 9 bases are a match to TRBD1. This CDR3 comprises 17 residues. Trimming took 4 bases from V and 6 from J; bases not matched to a gene: 12. Per germline, CDR1 SGHDN and CDR2 FVKESK. The CDR3 DNA sequence: TGTGCCAGCAGCCTCCGCCTCGGACAGGGGTGGGCCGGGGAGCTGTTTTTT. Its protein product is CASSLRLGQGWAGELFF.

As DNA, the CDR3 is TGTGCCAGTAGTATAGACAGGGGGATAGCCTACGAGCAGTACTTC. Translating it yields CASSIDRGIAYEQYF. The rearrangement links TRBV19 to TRBJ2-7; TRBD1 matches at 7 bases. Germline V gene data show CDR1 as LNHDA and CDR2 as SQIVND (reference sequence). The CDR3 sequence is 15 residues long. V lost 0 bases, J lost 2 bases, and 4 bases stayed unmatched.

The V and J genes are TRBV15 and TRBJ2-3; TRBD2 matches at 12 bases. The CDR3 contains 16 residues. Germline V gene lookup returns CDR1 LNHNV and CDR2 YYDKDF (reference sequence). With 0 bases clipped from V and 11 bases from J, the junction kept 9 bases outside the gene matches. CDR3: CATSRDRTSGVERQYF. The CDR3 nucleotides are TGTGCCACCAGCAGAGATCGGACTAGCGGGGTTGAGAGGCAGTATTTT.

The rearrangement links TRBV20-1 to TRBJ1-1, with 9 bases matching TRBD1. The germline CDR1 and CDR2 sequences are DFQATT and SNEGSKA (reference sequence). The CDR3 sequence is 17 residues long. After removal of 3 bases from V and 2 bases from J, the junction contained 13 bases not matched to a gene. Written as DNA, the CDR3 is TGCAGTGCTAGTCCCCTCGACAGGGGGATCGGAAACACTGAAGCTTTCTTT. Its protein product is CSASPLDRGIGNTEAFF.

This clone occurred a few times. This chain connects TRBV4-1 to TRBJ1-1; D possibly corresponds to TRBD1 (6 bases). The CDR3 runs 14 residues. The germline V gene encodes CDR1 MGHRA and CDR2 YSYEKL. Trimming stripped 4 bases from V and 5 bases from J, with 14 bases between. CDR3 nucleotides: TGCGCCAGCAGCCGGAACAGGGTACAGACTGAAGCTTTCTTT. It is translated as CASSRNRVQTEAFF.

This rearrangement joins TRBV6-5 to TRBJ2-7; D remains ambiguous. This CDR3 is built from 12 residues. With 5 bases removed from V and 4 bases from J, the gap between germline ends came to 9 bases. Per germline, CDR1 MNHEY and CDR2 SVGAGI. CDR3 sequence: CASSTTRYEQYF. CDR3 sequence (DNA): TGTGCCAGCAGTACTACTCGGTACGAGCAGTACTTC.

This clone was detected once. At one of its ends the junction is not consistent with the germline gene, which may arise from a read error. The chain links TRBV18 to TRBJ2-2; 14 bases line up with TRBD2. Germline CDR1 and CDR2: KGHSH and LQKENI. This CDR3 is built from 18 residues. CDR3 sequence: CASSPRTSGGPTGGELFF. CDR3 DNA sequence: TGTGCCAGCTCGCCACGGACTAGCGGGGGGCCTACGGGCGGGGAGCTGTTTTTT.

This sequence joins TRBV18 and TRBJ2-3; D might be TRBD2 (5 bases). The germline V and J ends were trimmed by 6 bases and 0 bases, with 13 bases remaining between them. From germline, CDR1 is KGHSH and CDR2 LQKENI. CDR3 length: 15 residues. CDR3 in amino acids: CASSREGHSTDTQYF. The CDR3 DNA sequence: TGTGCCAGCTCCCGCGAGGGTCATAGCACAGATACGCAGTATTTT.

This clone has just a few counts. The chain has TRBV5-1 and TRBJ1-1; 9 bases fit TRBD1. V was clipped by 7 bases and J by 4 bases; unmatched bases: 5. Germline-derived CDR1 and CDR2 are SGHRS and YFSETQ. This CDR3 has 13 amino acids. CDR3 in amino acids: CASGTGSGTEAFF. The CDR3 bases are TGCGCCAGCGGGACAGGGTCGGGCACTGAAGCTTTCTTT.

V gene TRBV19 combines with J gene TRBJ1-4, with TRBD1 identical over 7 bases. The length of the CDR3 is 15 residues. Trimming took 2 bases from V and 5 from J; bases not matched to a gene: 5. Per germline, CDR1 LNHDA and CDR2 SQIVND (reference sequence). CDR3 bases: TGTGCCAGTAGTATAAAGGACAGGTTCAATGAAAAACTGTTTTTT. Its translation is CASSIKDRFNEKLFF.

The rearrangement uses TRBV3-1 (or the pseudogene TRBV3-2) and TRBJ2-7, with 11 nucleotides matching TRBD2. The CDR3 extends over 15 amino acids. Germline lookup yields CDR1 LGHDT and CDR2 YNNKEL (reference sequence). J gave up 4 bases and V 4 bases, and 6 bases lay outside the gene matches. Written as DNA, the CDR3 is TGTGCCAGCAGCCCCCGGGGGACTAGCGGATACGAGCAGTACTTC. It codes for CASSPRGTSGYEQYF.

This rearrangement joins TRBV19 to TRBJ1-1; D is undetermined. V was trimmed by 7 bases and J by 1 base, leaving 16 bases between them. Germline V CDR1 and CDR2: LNHDA, SQIVND (reference sequence). There are 15 residues in the CDR3. CDR3 coding DNA: TGTGCCAGTACCTCAGGAGGCGGACCGAACACTGAAGCTTTCTTT. This gives the protein CASTSGGGPNTEAFF.

The chain recombines TRBV10-3 with TRBJ1-4, with 7 bases that match TRBD1. CDR1 is ENHRY, CDR2 SYGVKD, per germline. Losses at the gene ends were 0 bases for V and 3 bases for J; bases not matched to a gene: 7. This CDR3 region has 17 residues. CDR3 residues: CAISESETGRSNEKLFF. The CDR3 DNA reads as TGTGCCATCAGTGAGTCCGAGACAGGGCGCTCTAATGAAAAACTGTTTTTT.

This clone occurred once. The J gene is TRBJ2-2, the V gene TRBV18, with no clear D. Germline V gives CDR1 KGHSH, CDR2 LQKENI. This CDR3 spans 13 amino acids. V lost 3 bases and J lost 4, with 6 bases in between. The CDR3 region is CASSPQATGELFF. DNA of the CDR3: TGTGCCAGCTCACCCCAGGCCACCGGGGAGCTGTTTTTT.

The chain is built from TRBV15 and TRBJ2-3, with TRBD1 as a possible D gene (6 bases). CDR1 and CDR2 (germline): LNHNV, YYDKDF (reference sequence). Deletions cut 0 bases from V and 2 bases from J, with 9 bases between. There are 15 residues in the CDR3. The CDR3 reads CATSRDTGFTDTQYF. The CDR3 DNA follows: TGTGCCACCAGCAGAGATACAGGGTTCACAGATACGCAGTATTTT.

This clone was counted a single time. The rearrangement uses TRBV19 and TRBJ2-7, with D maybe TRBD1 (6 bases). Germline V gene sequence: CDR1 LNHDA, CDR2 SQIVND (reference sequence). The CDR3 totals 15 residues. Trimming removed 5 bases from V and 0 bases from J, with 14 bases in between. The CDR3 reads CASSPHRESSYEQYF. The CDR3 DNA sequence: TGTGCCAGTAGTCCTCACAGGGAATCCTCCTACGAGCAGTACTTC.

V usage is TRBV7-8 and J usage is TRBJ2-1; possibly TRBD2 for D (5 bases). Looked up from germline, CDR1 is SGHVS and CDR2 is FQNEAQ. The V and J ends lost 4 bases and 7 bases respectively, with 11 bases between them. The CDR3 length is 13 residues. This CDR3 is CASSSFSGNEQFF. The CDR3 region has the DNA TGTGCCAGCAGCTCCTTTTCGGGAAATGAGCAGTTCTTC.

This clone has more than one count but fewer than ten. CDR3 in DNA: TGTGCCAGCAGGCTAGCACATGAGCAGTTCTTC. This sequence encodes CASRLAHEQFF. V gene TRBV2 combines with J gene TRBJ2-1; a possible D gene is TRBD2 (5 bases). This CDR3 is built from 11 residues. V was pared by 6 bases and J by 8 bases, with 8 bases between. Germline CDR1 SNHLY, CDR2 FYNNEI.

This clone was picked up one time. The chain links TRBV5-5 to TRBJ1-6, with 8 bases matching TRBD1. CDR1 is SGHKS, CDR2 YYEKEE, per germline (reference sequence). The J segment lost 8 bases and the V segment lost 3 bases, leaving 4 bases of the junction unmatched. The CDR3 extends over 14 amino acids. The CDR3 sequence is CASSWKDRDSPLHF. The CDR3, as DNA: TGTGCCAGCAGCTGGAAGGACAGGGATTCACCCCTCCACTTT.